Below, 18 T cell receptor beta chains from the same sample are listed, as sequenced in a study of blood T cell repertoires in COVID-19 (dated by TCRdb to the early 2020s). Preparation of the library involved the immunoSEQ multiplex PCR assay. As stored in TCRdb, this immuneACCESS dataset retains in-frame rearrangements with V and J assigned. A fraction of the clones does not appear; measured against another copy, unresolved V genes explain less than half of the discrepancy, and the remainder lacks a known reason. This sample gives fewer than 450,000 clones in total; 88% of them show up just once. The ten largest clonotypes hold 10% to 15% of the sample. Sequencing used peripheral blood. The source of these receptors is a woman aged 45-65 years with COVID-19, enrolled during active disease.

This clone has more than one count but fewer than ten. This chain links TRBV4-1 with TRBJ1-5; D possibly corresponds to TRBD1 (5 bases). Trimming pared 0 bases from V and 4 bases from J, leaving 13 bases between. The CDR3 has 16 amino acids. Germline values: CDR1 MGHRA, CDR2 YSYEKL. CDR3 coding DNA: TGCGCCAGCAGCCAAGATGATCCAGGGTCAAATCAGCCCCAGCATTTT. It is translated as CASSQDDPGSNQPQHF.

This rearrangement joins TRBV27 to TRBJ1-3; 9 bases fit TRBD1. There are 13 residues in the CDR3. Germline CDR1 and CDR2: MNHEY and SMNVEV (reference sequence). V dropped 8 bases and J dropped 1; count of bases not matched to a gene: 0. The CDR3 reads CASGTGSGNTIYF. CDR3 in DNA: TGTGCCAGCGGGACAGGGTCTGGAAACACCATATATTTT.

The chain combines TRBV9 with TRBJ2-2; D is possibly TRBD2 (6 bases). This CDR3 spans 16 amino acids. V was trimmed by 4 bases and J by 4 bases, leaving 17 bases between them. Germline V gene lookup returns CDR1 SGDLS and CDR2 YYNGEE. The DNA for the CDR3 is TGTGCCAGCAGCCCCCCCCGCGGGGACGGCACCGGGGAGCTGTTTTTT. It yields the protein CASSPPRGDGTGELFF.

V gene TRBV10-3 combines with J gene TRBJ1-3; D is ambiguous. The CDR3 has 14 amino acids. The germline V gene has CDR1 ENHRY and CDR2 SYGVKD. V was shortened by 3 bases and J by 0 bases, with 6 bases between the two germline ends. CDR3 region: CAISEALSGNTIYF. The CDR3 DNA sequence: TGTGCCATCAGTGAAGCCCTCTCTGGAAACACCATATATTTT.

Details on this clone: Within the sample, other DNA sequences also encode this same CDR3. The gene calls are TRBV6-5 and TRBJ1-4; TRBD1 agrees at 8 bases. This CDR3 comprises 15 residues. Germline-derived CDR1 and CDR2 are MNHEY and SVGAGI. V shed 0 bases and J 3 bases; nucleotides not matched to a gene: 0. The CDR3 nucleotides are TGTGCCAGCAGTTACTCGACAGGGGCTAATGAAAAACTGTTTTTT. It codes for CASSYSTGANEKLFF.

V is TRBV19 and J is TRBJ2-7; TRBD1 aligns across 8 bases. The CDR3 length is 15 residues. The germline gives CDR1 LNHDA, CDR2 SQIVND (reference sequence). With 4 bases clipped from V and 3 bases from J, the junction kept 8 bases outside the gene matches. CDR3 residues: CASSTKTGASYEQYF. CDR3 bases: TGTGCCAGTAGTACTAAGACAGGGGCGAGCTACGAGCAGTACTTC. The complete variable domain, with remaining parts taken from reference TRBV19 and TRBJ2-7, reads DGGITQSPKYLFRKEGQNVTLSCEQNLNHDAMYWYRQDPGQGLRLIYYSQIVNDFQKGDIAEGYSVSREKKESFPLTVTSAQKNPTAFYLCASSTKTGASYEQYFGPGTRLTVT.

This chain uses TRBV9 with TRBJ2-5, with D possibly TRBD2 on 7 matching bases. The germline CDR1 and CDR2 sequences are SGDLS and YYNGEE. The CDR3 has 15 amino acids. Trimming took 4 bases from V and 5 from J, leaving 18 bases between them. This CDR3 reads CASSTRDYQGETQYF. Written as DNA, the CDR3 is TGTGCCAGCAGCACCCGGGACTATCAGGGGGAGACCCAGTACTTC.

The J gene is TRBJ1-2, the V gene TRBV10-2; D not certain. The CDR3 is 13 amino acids. Germline CDR1 is WSHSY and CDR2 is SAAADI. Trimming took off 6 bases at V and 1 base at J, with 9 bases between the two ends. The DNA of the CDR3 is TGCGCCAGCAGGGGAGGGTTTAACTATGGCTACACCTTC. Its translation: CASRGGFNYGYTF.

V and J are TRBV10-1 and TRBJ1-1, with D possibly being TRBD1 (6 bases). Germline-derived CDR1 and CDR2 are WNHNN and SYGVQD (reference sequence). The CDR3 totals 14 residues. The germline V and J ends were trimmed by 3 bases and 2 bases, with 10 bases remaining between them. The chain's CDR3 is CASSDHRENTEAFF. The CDR3 DNA reads TGCGCCAGCAGTGACCACAGGGAAAACACTGAAGCTTTCTTT.

J is TRBJ2-7 and V is TRBV7-9, with D maybe TRBD2 (5 bases). V lost 7 bases and J lost 6, with 13 bases in between. CDR3 size: 12 residues. CDR1 and CDR2 from the germline V gene are SEHNR and FQNEAQ (reference sequence). CDR3 in DNA: TGTGCCAGCACTACCACCGGAGGCGAGCAGTACTTC. It yields the protein CASTTTGGEQYF. The entire variable domain, with the rest obtained from reference TRBV7-9 and TRBJ2-7, is as follows: DTGVSQNPRHKITKRGQNVTFRCDPISEHNRLYWYRQTLGQGPEFLTYFQNEAQLEKSRLLSDRFSAERPKGSFSTLEIQRTEQGDSAMYLCASTTTGGEQYFGPGTRLTVT.

This chain connects TRBV5-1 to TRBJ1-1; 10 bases are a match to TRBD1. The V and J ends lost 2 bases and 2 bases, in that order; junction bases with no gene match: 6. The CDR3 runs to 16 residues. CDR1 and CDR2 from the germline V gene are SGHRS and YFSETQ. CDR3 DNA sequence: TGCGCCAGCAGCTTCTTCCCGACAGGGGGCAACACTGAAGCTTTCTTT. Translation: CASSFFPTGGNTEAFF. The full variable domain, completed using reference TRBV5-1 and TRBJ1-1, is KAGVTQTPRYLIKTRGQQVTLSCSPISGHRSVSWYQQTPGQGLQFLFEYFSETQRNKGNFPGRFSGRQFSNSRSEMNVSTLELGDSALYLCASSFFPTGGNTEAFFGQGTRLTVV.

The chain couples TRBV6-5 to TRBJ1-1; 8 bases fit TRBD1. CDR3 length: 14 amino acids. V was clipped by 6 bases and J by 1 base; unmatched bases: 4. The germline V gene encodes CDR1 MNHEY and CDR2 SVGAGI. The CDR3 here is CASRTDRENTEAFF. The CDR3 nucleotides read TGTGCCAGCAGGACGGACAGGGAGAACACTGAAGCTTTCTTT.

This clone was counted between two and nine times. The chain employs TRBV4-1 and TRBJ2-7; D may be TRBD2 (5 bases). V shed 0 bases and J shed 4 bases, with 13 bases lying between them. In germline, CDR1 is MGHRA, CDR2 YSYEKL. The CDR3 runs to 15 residues. The CDR3 here is CASSQDPVVAYEQYF. The CDR3 nucleotides are TGCGCCAGCAGCCAAGATCCGGTCGTAGCGTACGAGCAGTACTTC.

The chain links TRBV2 to TRBJ2-7, with D possibly matching TRBD2 (7 bases). The germline V gene has CDR1 SNHLY and CDR2 FYNNEI. The CDR3 is 13 amino acids. V lost 5 bases, J lost 5 bases, and 13 bases lay in between. CDR3: CASSSQGRDEQYF. CDR3 nucleotide sequence: TGTGCCAGCAGTAGTCAGGGGAGGGACGAGCAGTACTTC. Based on the CDR3 plus reference TRBV2 and TRBJ2-7, the full variable domain is EPEVTQTPSHQVTQMGQEVILRCVPISNHLYFYWYRQILGQKVEFLVSFYNNEISEKSEIFDDQFSVERPDGSNFTLKIRSTKLEDSAMYFCASSSQGRDEQYFGPGTRLTVT.

V and J are TRBV19 and TRBJ2-3; 9 bases line up with TRBD1. CDR3 length equals 16 residues. The trim removed 6 bases at V and 1 base at J, leaving 8 bases unmatched. CDR1 is LNHDA and CDR2 is SQIVND in the germline V gene (reference sequence). The CDR3 DNA is TGTGCCAGTAGCTACGGACAGGGGTGGGGCACAGATACGCAGTATTTT. Amino acid sequence: CASSYGQGWGTDTQYF.

DNA for the CDR3: TGCGCCAGCAGCAGTTGTGCAGGGGTGAACACTGAAGCTTTCTTT. Translating gives CASSSCAGVNTEAFF. This chain uses TRBV23-1 with TRBJ1-1; TRBD1 is a possible D gene (6 bases). TRBV23-1 is flagged as an ORF with uncertain function. Trimming stripped 6 bases from V and 0 bases from J, with 14 bases between. The CDR3 length is 15 residues.

The CDR3 DNA follows: TGTGCCAGCAGTTTTTTAGCGGGGGAATACGAGCAGTACTTC. This codes for CASSFLAGEYEQYF. This chain connects TRBV28 to TRBJ2-7, with 9 bases lining up with TRBD2. The germline CDR1 and CDR2 sequences are MDHEN and SYDVKM. This CDR3 is 14 amino acids long. The J segment lost 4 bases and the V segment lost 3 bases, leaving 4 bases of the junction unmatched.

This chain links TRBV2 with TRBJ2-2; 7 bases are shared with TRBD1. The CDR3 consists of 13 residues. Germline V gene data show CDR1 as SNHLY and CDR2 as FYNNEI. The trim removed 6 bases at V and 6 bases at J, leaving 4 bases unmatched. The CDR3 protein is CASRETGPGELFF. DNA for the CDR3: TGTGCCAGCAGGGAGACAGGGCCCGGGGAGCTGTTTTTT.